This TCR beta chain was sequenced during a study of blood T cell repertoires in COVID-19. Study details: The United States, Italy and Spain provided the acute and convalescent COVID-19 samples.

The CDR3 is made up of 15 amino acids. The V gene's germline CDR1 is MGHRA and CDR2 YSYEKL. J lost 4 bases, V lost 1 base, and 2 bases had no gene match. The protocol was immunoSEQ multiplex PCR, while the TCRdb copy is restricted to in-frame clones and leaves out a portion. The table has roughly 500,000 clones, roughly 90% seen once; the top ten hold 1.5% to 2%. Sequenced input: PBMCs or T cells enriched from blood (not recorded which). The source of this sequence is a woman aged 40 to 55 who had recovered from COVID-19. This chain joins TRBV4-1 and TRBJ2-1; 9 nucleotides line up with TRBD2. The CDR3 sequence is CASSQGLADYNEQFF. The CDR3 region has the DNA TGCGCCAGCAGCCAAGGACTAGCGGATTACAATGAGCAGTTCTTC.